The source of this T cell receptor (beta chain) is a study of T cell repertoires in cytomegalovirus infection. Study-level results: It was HLA-C-restricted CMV-specific TCR beta clonotypes that dominated the response ex vivo.

This CDR3 has 12 residues. Germline V gene lookup returns CDR1 SEHNR and CDR2 FQNEAQ (reference sequence). V was pared by 3 bases and J by 10 bases, with 7 bases between. Notes on this clonotype: As yet, its antigen is unknown.

TCRdb redid the calling of the reads with MiXCR, one entry per CDR3 protein. The data show fewer than 950,000 distinct CDR3 sequences, with over 25% seen just once and 9.5% to 15% held by the top ten. The TCR sequence derives from a human donor in good health (CMV status not recorded). Some clones in this sample may be carry-over from other donors' samples. The gene calls are TRBV7-9 and TRBJ1-6; D is ambiguous. The material was cultured CD8+ T cells from PBMCs, obtained from culture after CMV antigen stimulation. DNA of the CDR3: TGTGCCAGCAGCTTGGCAGCATCACCCCTCCACTTT. Its protein is CASSLAASPLHF. Full variable domain (outside the CDR3, taken from reference TRBV7-9 and TRBJ1-6): DTGVSQNPRHKITKRGQNVTFRCDPISEHNRLYWYRQTLGQGPEFLTYFQNEAQLEKSRLLSDRFSAERPKGSFSTLEIQRTEQGDSAMYLCASSLAASPLHFGNGTRLTVT.